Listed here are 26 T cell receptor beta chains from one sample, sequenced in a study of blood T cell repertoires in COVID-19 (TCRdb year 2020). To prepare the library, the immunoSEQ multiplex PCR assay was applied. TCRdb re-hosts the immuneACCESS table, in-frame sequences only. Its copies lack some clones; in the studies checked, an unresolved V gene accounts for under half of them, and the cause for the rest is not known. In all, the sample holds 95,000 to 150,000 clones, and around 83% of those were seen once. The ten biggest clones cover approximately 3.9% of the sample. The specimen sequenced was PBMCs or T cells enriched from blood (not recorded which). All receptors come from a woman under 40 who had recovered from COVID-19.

The CDR3 DNA sequence: TGTGCCAGCTCACCACCGGGCTACTCTACCGGGGAGCTGTTTTTT. This encodes CASSPPGYSTGELFF. The V call is TRBV18, the J call TRBJ2-2; the D is unclear. The V and J ends lost 0 bases and 5 bases respectively, with 10 bases between them. Germline values: CDR1 KGHSH, CDR2 LQKENI. CDR3 size: 15 residues.

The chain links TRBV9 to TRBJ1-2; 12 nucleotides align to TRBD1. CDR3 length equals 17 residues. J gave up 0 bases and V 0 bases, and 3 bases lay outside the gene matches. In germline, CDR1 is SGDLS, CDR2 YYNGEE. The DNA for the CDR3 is TGTGCCAGCAGCGTAGGGGGACAGGGGGCAACTAACTATGGCTACACCTTC. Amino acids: CASSVGGQGATNYGYTF. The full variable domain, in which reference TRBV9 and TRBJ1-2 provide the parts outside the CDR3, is DSGVTQTPKHLITATGQRVTLRCSPRSGDLSVYWYQQSLDQGLQFLIQYYNGEERAKGNILERFSAQQFPDLHSELNLSSLELGDSALYFCASSVGGQGATNYGYTFGSGTRLTVV.

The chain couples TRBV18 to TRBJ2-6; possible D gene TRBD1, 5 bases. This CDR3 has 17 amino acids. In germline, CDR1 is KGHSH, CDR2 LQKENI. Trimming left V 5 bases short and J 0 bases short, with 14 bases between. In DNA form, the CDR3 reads TGTGCCAGCTCATCGCACAGGTTTAGCTCTGGGGCCAACGTCCTGACTTTC. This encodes CASSSHRFSSGANVLTF.

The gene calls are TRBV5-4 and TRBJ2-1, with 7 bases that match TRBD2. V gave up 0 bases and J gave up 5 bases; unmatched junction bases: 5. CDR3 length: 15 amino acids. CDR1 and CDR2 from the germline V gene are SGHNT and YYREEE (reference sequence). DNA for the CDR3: TGTGCCAGCAGCTTGGCAGGGACTATCAACAATGAGCAGTTCTTC. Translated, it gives CASSLAGTINNEQFF.

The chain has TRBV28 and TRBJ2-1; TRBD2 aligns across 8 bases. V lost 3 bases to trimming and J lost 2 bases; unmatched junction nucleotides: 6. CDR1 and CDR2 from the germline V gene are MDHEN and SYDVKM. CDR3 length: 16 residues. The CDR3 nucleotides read TGTGCCAGCAGTTTTTTCGGGAGGGTCCCCTACAATGAGCAGTTCTTC. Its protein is CASSFFGRVPYNEQFF.

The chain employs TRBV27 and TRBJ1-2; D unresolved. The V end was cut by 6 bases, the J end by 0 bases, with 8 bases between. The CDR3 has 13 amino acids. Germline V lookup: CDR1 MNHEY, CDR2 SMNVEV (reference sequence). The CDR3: CASRGAPNYGYTF. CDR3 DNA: TGTGCCAGCAGGGGCGCTCCTAACTATGGCTACACCTTC.

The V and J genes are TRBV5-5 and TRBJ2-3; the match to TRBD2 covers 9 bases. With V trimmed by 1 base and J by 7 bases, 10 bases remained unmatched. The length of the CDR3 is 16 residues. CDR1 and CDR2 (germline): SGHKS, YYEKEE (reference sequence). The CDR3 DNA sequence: TGTGCCAGCAGCTTGTCGGGCGGGAGGGCCCTGAATACGCAGTATTTT. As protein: CASSLSGGRALNTQYF.

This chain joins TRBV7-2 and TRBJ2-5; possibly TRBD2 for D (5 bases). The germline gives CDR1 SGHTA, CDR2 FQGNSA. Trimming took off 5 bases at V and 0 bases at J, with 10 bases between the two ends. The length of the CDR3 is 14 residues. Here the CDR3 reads CASSLGLNQETQYF. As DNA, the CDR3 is TGTGCCAGCAGCCTTGGACTTAACCAAGAGACCCAGTACTTC.

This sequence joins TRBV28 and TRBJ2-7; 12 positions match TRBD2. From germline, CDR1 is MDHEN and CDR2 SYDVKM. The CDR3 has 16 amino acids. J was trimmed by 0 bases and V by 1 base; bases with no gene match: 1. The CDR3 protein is CASSLLTSGSSYEQYF. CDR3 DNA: TGTGCCAGCAGTTTATTGACTAGCGGGAGCTCCTACGAGCAGTACTTC.

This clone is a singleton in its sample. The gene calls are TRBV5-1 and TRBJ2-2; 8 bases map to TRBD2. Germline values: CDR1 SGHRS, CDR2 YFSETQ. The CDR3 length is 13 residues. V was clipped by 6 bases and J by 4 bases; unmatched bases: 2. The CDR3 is CASMLAGTGELFF. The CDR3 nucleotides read TGCGCCAGCATGCTAGCGGGCACCGGGGAGCTGTTTTTT.

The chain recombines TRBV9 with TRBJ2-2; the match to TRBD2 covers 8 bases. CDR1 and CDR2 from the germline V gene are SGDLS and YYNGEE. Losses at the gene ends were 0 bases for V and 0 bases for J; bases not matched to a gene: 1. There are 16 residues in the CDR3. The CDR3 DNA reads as TGTGCCAGCAGCGTAGGACTAGCGACGAACACCGGGGAGCTGTTTTTT. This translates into CASSVGLATNTGELFF. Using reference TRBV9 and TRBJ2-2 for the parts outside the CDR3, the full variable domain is DSGVTQTPKHLITATGQRVTLRCSPRSGDLSVYWYQQSLDQGLQFLIQYYNGEERAKGNILERFSAQQFPDLHSELNLSSLELGDSALYFCASSVGLATNTGELFFGEGSRLTVL.

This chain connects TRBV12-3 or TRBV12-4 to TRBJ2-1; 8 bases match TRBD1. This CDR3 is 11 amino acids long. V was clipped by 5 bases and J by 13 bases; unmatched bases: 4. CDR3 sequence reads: CASSGQGHQFF. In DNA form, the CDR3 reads TGTGCCAGCAGTGGACAGGGCCACCAGTTCTTC.

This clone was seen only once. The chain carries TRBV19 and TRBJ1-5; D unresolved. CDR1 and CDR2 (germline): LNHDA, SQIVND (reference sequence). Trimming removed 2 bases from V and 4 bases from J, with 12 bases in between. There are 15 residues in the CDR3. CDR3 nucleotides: TGTGCCAGTAGTATACCGGGAGGACGGAATCAGCCCCAGCATTTT. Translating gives CASSIPGGRNQPQHF.

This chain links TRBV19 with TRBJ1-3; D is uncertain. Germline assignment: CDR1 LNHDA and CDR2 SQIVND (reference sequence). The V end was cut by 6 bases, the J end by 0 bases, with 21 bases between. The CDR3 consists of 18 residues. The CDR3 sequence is CASRFSRMGISSGNTIYF. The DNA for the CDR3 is TGTGCCAGTAGGTTTTCCCGCATGGGCATTAGCTCTGGAAACACCATATATTTT. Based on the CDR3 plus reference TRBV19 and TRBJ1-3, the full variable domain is DGGITQSPKYLFRKEGQNVTLSCEQNLNHDAMYWYRQDPGQGLRLIYYSQIVNDFQKGDIAEGYSVSREKKESFPLTVTSAQKNPTAFYLCASRFSRMGISSGNTIYFGEGSWLTVV.

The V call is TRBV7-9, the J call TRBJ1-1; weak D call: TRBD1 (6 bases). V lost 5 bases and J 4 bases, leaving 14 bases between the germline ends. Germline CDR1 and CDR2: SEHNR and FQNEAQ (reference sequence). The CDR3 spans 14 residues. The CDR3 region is CASSRVQGPTEAFF. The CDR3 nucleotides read TGTGCCAGCAGCCGAGTACAGGGCCCCACTGAAGCTTTCTTT.

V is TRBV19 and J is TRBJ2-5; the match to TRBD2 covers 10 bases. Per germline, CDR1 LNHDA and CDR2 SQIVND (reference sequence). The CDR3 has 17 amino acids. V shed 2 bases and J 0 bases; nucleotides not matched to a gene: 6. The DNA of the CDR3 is TGTGCCAGTAGTATATCCCTAGCGGGAGTCAACCAAGAGACCCAGTACTTC. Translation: CASSISLAGVNQETQYF.

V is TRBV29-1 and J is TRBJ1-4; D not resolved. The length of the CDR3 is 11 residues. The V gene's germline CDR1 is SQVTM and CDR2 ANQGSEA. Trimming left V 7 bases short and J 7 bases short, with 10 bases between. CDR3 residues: CSARLGEKLFF. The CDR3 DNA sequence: TGCAGCGCCAGGCTCGGTGAAAAACTGTTTTTT. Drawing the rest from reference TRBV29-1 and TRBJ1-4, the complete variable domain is SAVISQKPSRDICQRGTSLTIQCQVDSQVTMMFWYRQQPGQSLTLIATANQGSEATYESGFVIDKFPISRPNLTFSTLTVSNMSPEDSSIYLCSARLGEKLFFGSGTQLSVL.

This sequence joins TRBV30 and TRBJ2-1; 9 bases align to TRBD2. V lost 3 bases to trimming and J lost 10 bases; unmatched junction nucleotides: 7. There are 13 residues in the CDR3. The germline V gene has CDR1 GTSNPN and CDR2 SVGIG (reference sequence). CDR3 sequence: CAWSGTSSKEQFF. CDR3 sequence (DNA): TGTGCCTGGAGCGGGACTAGCTCCAAGGAGCAGTTCTTC.

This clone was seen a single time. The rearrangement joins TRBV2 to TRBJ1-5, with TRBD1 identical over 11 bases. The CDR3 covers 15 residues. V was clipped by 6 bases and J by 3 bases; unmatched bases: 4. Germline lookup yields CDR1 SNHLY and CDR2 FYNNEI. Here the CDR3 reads CASRRDRGTNQPQHF. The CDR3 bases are TGTGCCAGCAGACGGGACAGGGGGACCAATCAGCCCCAGCATTTT.

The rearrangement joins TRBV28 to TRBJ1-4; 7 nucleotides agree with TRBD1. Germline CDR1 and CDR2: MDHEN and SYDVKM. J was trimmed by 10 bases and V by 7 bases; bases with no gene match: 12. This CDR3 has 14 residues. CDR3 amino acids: CASIEVTGIGKLFF. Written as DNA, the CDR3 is TGTGCCAGCATCGAAGTGACAGGGATCGGAAAACTGTTTTTT.

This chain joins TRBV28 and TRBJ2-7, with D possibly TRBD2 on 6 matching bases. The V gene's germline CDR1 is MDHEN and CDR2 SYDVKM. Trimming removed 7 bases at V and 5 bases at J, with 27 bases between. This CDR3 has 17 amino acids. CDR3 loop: CASNSFKAPGTVNEQYF. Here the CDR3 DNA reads TGTGCCAGCAATTCCTTCAAAGCCCCCGGGACTGTCAACGAGCAGTACTTC.

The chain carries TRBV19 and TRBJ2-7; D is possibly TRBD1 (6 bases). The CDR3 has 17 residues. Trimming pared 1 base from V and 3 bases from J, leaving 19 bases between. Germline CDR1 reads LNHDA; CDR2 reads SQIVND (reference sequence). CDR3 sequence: CASSIARGTSTGYEQYF. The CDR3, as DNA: TGTGCCAGTAGTATAGCCCGGGGCACCTCGACAGGCTACGAGCAGTACTTC.

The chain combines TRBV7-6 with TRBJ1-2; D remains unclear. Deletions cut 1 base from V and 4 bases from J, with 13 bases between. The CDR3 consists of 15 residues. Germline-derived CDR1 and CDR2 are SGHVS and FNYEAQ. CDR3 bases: TGTGCCAGCAGCTTAGGGTTGAGGACTCTCTATGGCTACACCTTC. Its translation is CASSLGLRTLYGYTF.

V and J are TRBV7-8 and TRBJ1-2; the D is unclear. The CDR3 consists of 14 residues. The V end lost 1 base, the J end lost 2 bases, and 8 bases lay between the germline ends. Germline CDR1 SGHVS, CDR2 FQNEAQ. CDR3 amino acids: CASSLDRENYGYTF. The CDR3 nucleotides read TGTGCCAGCAGCTTAGATCGGGAGAACTATGGCTACACCTTC. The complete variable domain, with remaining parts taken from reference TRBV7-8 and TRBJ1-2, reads GAGVSQSPRYKVAKRGQDVALRCDPISGHVSLFWYQQALGQGPEFLTYFQNEAQLDKSGLPSDRFFAERPEGSVSTLKIQRTQQEDSAVYLCASSLDRENYGYTFGSGTRLTVV.

The CDR3: CASSFLSSQETQYF. CDR3 in DNA: TGCGCCAGCAGCTTCCTTTCGTCCCAAGAGACCCAGTACTTC. This chain connects TRBV5-1 to TRBJ2-5; D ambiguous. V dropped 2 bases and J dropped 1 base, with 9 bases sitting between them. Germline CDR1 SGHRS, CDR2 YFSETQ. There are 14 residues in the CDR3.

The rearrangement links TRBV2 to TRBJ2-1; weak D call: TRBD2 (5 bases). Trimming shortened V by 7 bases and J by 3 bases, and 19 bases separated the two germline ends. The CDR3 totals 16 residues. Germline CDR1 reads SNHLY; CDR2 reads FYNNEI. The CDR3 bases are TGTGCCAGCACCCTGAGGACGGACGGACTCTACAATGAGCAGTTCTTC. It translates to CASTLRTDGLYNEQFF.